This entry describes one T cell receptor beta chain. These data are taken from a study of shared clonotypes between healthy human individuals. Only in-frame clones appear in the TCRdb table, and some are missing; sequencing was by immunoSEQ multiplex PCR. The table records about 110,000 clones, roughly two thirds of them present only once. The V segment lost 6 bases and the J segment 4 bases; nucleotides outside the gene matches: 7. The CDR3 consists of 15 residues. Looked up from germline, CDR1 is MRHNA and CDR2 is SNTAGT. The J gene is TRBJ2-1, the V gene TRBV6-4; 9 bases line up with TRBD2. Sequencing input: memory CD8+ T cells sorted from blood. The subset was: CD45RO+ cells pooled with CCR7-negative TemRA cells. The receptor was isolated from a woman aged 25 to 39 in good health. The CDR3 loop reads CASSETAGGYNEQFF. The DNA of the CDR3 is TGTGCCAGCAGCGAGACAGCGGGAGGATACAATGAGCAGTTCTTC.